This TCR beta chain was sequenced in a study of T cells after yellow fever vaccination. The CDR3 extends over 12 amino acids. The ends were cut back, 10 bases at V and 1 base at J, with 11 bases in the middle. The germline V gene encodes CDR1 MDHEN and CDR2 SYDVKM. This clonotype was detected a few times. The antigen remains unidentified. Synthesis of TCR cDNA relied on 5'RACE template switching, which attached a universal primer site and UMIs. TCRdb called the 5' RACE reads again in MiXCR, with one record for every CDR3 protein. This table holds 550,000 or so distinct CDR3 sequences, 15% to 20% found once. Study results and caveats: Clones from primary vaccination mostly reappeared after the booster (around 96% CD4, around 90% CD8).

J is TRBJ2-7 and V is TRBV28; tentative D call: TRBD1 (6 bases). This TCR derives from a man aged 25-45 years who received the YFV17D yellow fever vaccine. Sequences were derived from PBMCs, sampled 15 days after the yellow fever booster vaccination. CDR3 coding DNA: TGTGCCATTGGACAGACTTCCTACGAGCAGTACTTC. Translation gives CAIGQTSYEQYF.